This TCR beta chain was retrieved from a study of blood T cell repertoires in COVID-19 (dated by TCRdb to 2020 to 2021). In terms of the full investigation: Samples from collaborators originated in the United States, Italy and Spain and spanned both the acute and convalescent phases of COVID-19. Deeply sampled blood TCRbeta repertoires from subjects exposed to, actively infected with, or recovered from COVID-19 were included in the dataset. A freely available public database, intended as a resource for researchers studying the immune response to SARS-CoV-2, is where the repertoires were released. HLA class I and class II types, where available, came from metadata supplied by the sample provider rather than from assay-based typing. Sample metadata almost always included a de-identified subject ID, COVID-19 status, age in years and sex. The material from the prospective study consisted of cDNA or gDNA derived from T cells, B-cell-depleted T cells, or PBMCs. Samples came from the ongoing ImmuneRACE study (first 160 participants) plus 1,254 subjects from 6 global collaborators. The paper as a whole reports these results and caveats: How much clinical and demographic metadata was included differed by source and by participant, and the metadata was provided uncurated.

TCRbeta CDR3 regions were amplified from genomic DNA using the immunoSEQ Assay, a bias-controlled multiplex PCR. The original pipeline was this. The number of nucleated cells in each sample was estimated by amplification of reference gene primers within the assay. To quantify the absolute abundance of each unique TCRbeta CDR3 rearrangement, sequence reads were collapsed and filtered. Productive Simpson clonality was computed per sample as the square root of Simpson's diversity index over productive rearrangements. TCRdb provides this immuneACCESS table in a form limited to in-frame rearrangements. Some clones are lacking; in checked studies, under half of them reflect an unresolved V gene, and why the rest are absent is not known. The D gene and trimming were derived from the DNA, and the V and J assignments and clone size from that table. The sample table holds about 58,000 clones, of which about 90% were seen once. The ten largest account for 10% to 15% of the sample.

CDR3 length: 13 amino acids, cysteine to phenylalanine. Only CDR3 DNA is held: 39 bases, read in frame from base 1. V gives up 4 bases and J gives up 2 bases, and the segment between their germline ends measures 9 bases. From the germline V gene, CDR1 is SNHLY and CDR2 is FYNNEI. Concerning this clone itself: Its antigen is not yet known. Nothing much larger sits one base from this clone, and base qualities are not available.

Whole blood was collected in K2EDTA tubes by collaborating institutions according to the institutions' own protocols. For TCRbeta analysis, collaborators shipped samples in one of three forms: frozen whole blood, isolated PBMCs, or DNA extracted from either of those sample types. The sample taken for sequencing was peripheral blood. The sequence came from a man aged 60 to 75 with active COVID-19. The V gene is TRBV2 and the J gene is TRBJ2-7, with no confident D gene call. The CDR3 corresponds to CASSGATPYEQYF. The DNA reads TGTGCCAGCAGTGGGGCTACCCCCTACGAGCAGTACTTC.